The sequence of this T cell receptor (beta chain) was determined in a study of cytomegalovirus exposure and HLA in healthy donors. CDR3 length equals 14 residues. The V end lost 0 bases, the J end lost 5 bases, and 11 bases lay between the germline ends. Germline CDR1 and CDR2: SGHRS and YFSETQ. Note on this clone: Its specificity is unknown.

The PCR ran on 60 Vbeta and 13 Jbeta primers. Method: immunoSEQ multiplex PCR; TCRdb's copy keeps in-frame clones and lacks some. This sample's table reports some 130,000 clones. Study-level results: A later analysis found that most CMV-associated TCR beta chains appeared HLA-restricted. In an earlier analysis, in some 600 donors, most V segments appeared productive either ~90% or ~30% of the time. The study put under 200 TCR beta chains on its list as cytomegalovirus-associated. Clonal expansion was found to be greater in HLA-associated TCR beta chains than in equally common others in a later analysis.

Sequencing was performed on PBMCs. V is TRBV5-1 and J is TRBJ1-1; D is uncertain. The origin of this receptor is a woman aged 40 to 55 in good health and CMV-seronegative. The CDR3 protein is CASSLGGRGTEAFF. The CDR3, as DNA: TGCGCCAGCAGCTTGGGCGGCCGGGGAACTGAAGCTTTCTTT.